Listed here are 10 T cell receptor beta chains from one sample, sequenced in a study of OX40 agonist ivuxolimab in advanced cancers. Libraries were prepared by immunoSEQ multiplex PCR; TCRdb keeps only in-frame clonotypes and omits some of them. The sample contains 40,000 to 60,000 clones, 85% to 90% of which appear only once. The sequencing here drew on CD4+ or CD8+ T cells sorted from blood, taken in a trial of the OX40 agonist ivuxolimab. Source of these receptors: an adult with an advanced solid tumor such as melanoma, head and neck, liver or kidney cancer.

The J gene is TRBJ1-4, the V gene TRBV15; D gene unclear. This CDR3 comprises 13 residues. Per the germline V gene, CDR1 is LNHNV and CDR2 is YYDKDF (reference sequence). Trimming took off 10 bases at V and 8 bases at J, with 17 bases between the two ends. The CDR3 reads CAITWKLGEKLFF. CDR3 in DNA: TGTGCCATCACCTGGAAGCTTGGGGAAAAACTGTTTTTT.

This clone was observed a few times. The CDR3 reads CASSEEGQPQHF. The CDR3 DNA is TGTGCCAGCAGTGAAGAAGGTCAGCCCCAGCATTTT. V usage is TRBV6-1 and J usage is TRBJ1-5, with D uncertain. The CDR3 totals 12 residues. The V and J ends lost 1 base and 6 bases respectively, with 4 bases between them. CDR1 and CDR2 (germline): MNHNS, SASEGT.

The V and J genes are TRBV27 and TRBJ1-5, with a tentative D call TRBD1 (6 bases). The V and J ends lost 2 bases and 1 base respectively, with 15 bases between them. Germline V lookup: CDR1 MNHEY, CDR2 SMNVEV (reference sequence). The CDR3 runs 17 residues. Here the CDR3 reads CASSLPDSPHSNQPQHF. The DNA of the CDR3 is TGTGCCAGCAGTTTACCGGACAGTCCCCACAGCAATCAGCCCCAGCATTTT.

This clone was seen just once. This rearrangement joins TRBV6-5 to TRBJ1-6, with D maybe TRBD1 (6 bases). The CDR3 is made up of 15 amino acids. Trimming removed 5 bases at V and 9 bases at J, with 17 bases between. Germline loops: CDR1 MNHEY, CDR2 SVGAGI. The CDR3 DNA is TGTGCCAGCAGTACCATTACAGGGCTGGGTTCACCCCTCCACTTT. Its translation: CASSTITGLGSPLHF.

The V and J genes are TRBV18 and TRBJ1-5; 9 bases are shared with TRBD1. V trimming: 3 bases; J trimming: 9 bases; junction bases outside the gene matches: 6. CDR1 KGHSH and CDR2 LQKENI come from the germline V gene. The CDR3 consists of 14 residues. The CDR3 spells CASSPGQGVRPQHF. As DNA, the CDR3 is TGTGCCAGCTCACCGGGACAGGGTGTTAGGCCCCAGCATTTT.

This chain joins TRBV5-1 and TRBJ2-1; TRBD2 might be the D (6 bases). V was shortened by 1 base and J by 6 bases, with 11 bases between the two germline ends. Per the germline V gene, CDR1 is SGHRS and CDR2 is YFSETQ. This CDR3 is built from 14 residues. Here the CDR3 DNA reads TGCGCCAGCAGCTTGATCGCGGGACGCAATGAGCAGTTCTTC. Translating gives CASSLIAGRNEQFF.

The V and J genes are TRBV5-4 and TRBJ2-7, with a weak D call TRBD2 (6 bases). CDR1 SGHNT and CDR2 YYREEE come from the germline V gene (reference sequence). Trimming took 2 bases from V and 0 from J, leaving 9 bases between them. This CDR3 contains 14 residues. The CDR3 spells CASSFGGVSYEQYF. CDR3 sequence (DNA): TGTGCCAGCAGCTTCGGCGGGGTCTCCTACGAGCAGTACTTC.

The chain is built from TRBV11-2 and TRBJ2-3; D not resolved. There are 13 residues in the CDR3. The germline CDR1 and CDR2 sequences are SGHAT and FQNNGV. V was shortened by 1 base and J by 10 bases, with 12 bases between the two germline ends. The CDR3 DNA sequence: TGTGCCAGCAGCTTAGCGACCCGGGTTCCGCAGTATTTT. It encodes CASSLATRVPQYF.

This chain joins TRBV6-6 and TRBJ2-7; D is possibly TRBD1 (6 bases). CDR3 length equals 15 residues. The germline gives CDR1 MNHNY, CDR2 SVGAGI (reference sequence). Between the trimmed V and J ends, which lost 7 bases and 0 bases, there was a span of 16 bases. CDR3 DNA sequence: TGTGCCAGCACCGATTCGACAGGAGACTCCTACGAGCAGTACTTC. The encoded protein is CASTDSTGDSYEQYF.

This chain links TRBV7-2 with TRBJ2-1; TRBD2 aligns across 13 bases. Germline loops: CDR1 SGHTA, CDR2 FQGNSA. The CDR3 has 15 residues. V was pared by 4 bases and J by 9 bases, with 6 bases of the junction left unmatched. DNA of the CDR3: TGTGCCAGCAGCTCCTATAGACTAGCGGGAGGTGAGCAGTTCTTC. Its translation is CASSSYRLAGGEQFF.